This T cell receptor (beta chain) was profiled in a study of multiple sclerosis patients with progressive multifocal leukoencephalopathy. Germline V gene data show CDR1 as SGHTS and CDR2 as YDEGEE. V was cut by 4 bases and J by 5 bases, with 9 bases left in between. CDR3 length: 12 amino acids. The protocol was immunoSEQ multiplex PCR, while the TCRdb copy is restricted to in-frame clones and leaves out a portion. The profile shows 31,000 or so clones, roughly 90% of them singletons. Time point denoted: before natalizumab initiation. J is TRBJ1-1 and V is TRBV5-8; D possibly corresponds to TRBD1 (6 bases). This TCR derives from a human donor with multiple sclerosis. Sequencing input: PBMCs. The CDR3 is CASSRGGTEAFF. The CDR3 DNA reads TGTGCCAGCAGCCGAGGGGGTACTGAAGCTTTCTTT. The entire variable domain, with the rest obtained from reference TRBV5-8 and TRBJ1-1, is as follows: EAGVTQSPTHLIKTRGQQATLRCSPISGHTSVYWYQQALGLGLQFLLWYDEGEERNRGNFPPRFSGRQFPNYSSELNVNALELEDSALYLCASSRGGTEAFFGQGTRLTVV.